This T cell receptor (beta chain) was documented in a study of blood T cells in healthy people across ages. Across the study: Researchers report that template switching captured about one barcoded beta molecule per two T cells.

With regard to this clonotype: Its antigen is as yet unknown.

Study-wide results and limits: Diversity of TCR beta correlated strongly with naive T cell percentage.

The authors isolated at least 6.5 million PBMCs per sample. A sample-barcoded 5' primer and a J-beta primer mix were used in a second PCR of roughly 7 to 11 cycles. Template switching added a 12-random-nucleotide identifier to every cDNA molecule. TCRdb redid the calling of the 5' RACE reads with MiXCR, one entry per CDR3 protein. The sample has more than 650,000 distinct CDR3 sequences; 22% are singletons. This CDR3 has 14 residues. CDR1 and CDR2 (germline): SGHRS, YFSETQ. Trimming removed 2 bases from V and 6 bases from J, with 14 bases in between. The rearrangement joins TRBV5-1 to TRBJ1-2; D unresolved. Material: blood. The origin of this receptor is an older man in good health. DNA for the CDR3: TGCGCCAGCAGCTTCTTGGATGAGAAGGATGGCTACACCTTC. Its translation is CASSFLDEKDGYTF.